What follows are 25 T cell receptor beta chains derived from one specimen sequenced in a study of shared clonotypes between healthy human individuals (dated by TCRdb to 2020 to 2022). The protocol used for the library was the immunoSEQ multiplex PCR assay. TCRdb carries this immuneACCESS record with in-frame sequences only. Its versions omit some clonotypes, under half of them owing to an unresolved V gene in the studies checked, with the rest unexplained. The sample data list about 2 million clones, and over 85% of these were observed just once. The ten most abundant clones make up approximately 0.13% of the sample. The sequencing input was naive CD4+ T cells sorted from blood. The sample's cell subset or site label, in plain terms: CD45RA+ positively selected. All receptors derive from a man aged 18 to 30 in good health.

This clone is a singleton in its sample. The DNA of the CDR3 is TGTGCCAGCAAATTAACGGGGGCGTTGAGGACTGAAGCTTTCTTT. Translated: CASKLTGALRTEAFF. This chain joins TRBV6-5 and TRBJ1-1, with D possibly being TRBD1 (6 bases). V shed 7 bases and J shed 5 bases, with 20 bases lying between them. The CDR3 has 15 residues. CDR1 and CDR2 (germline): MNHEY, SVGAGI.

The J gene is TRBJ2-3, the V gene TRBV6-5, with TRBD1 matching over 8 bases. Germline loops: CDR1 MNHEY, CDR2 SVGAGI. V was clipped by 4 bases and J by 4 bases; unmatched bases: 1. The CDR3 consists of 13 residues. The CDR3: CASSLTGADTQYF. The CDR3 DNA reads TGTGCCAGCAGTTTGACAGGGGCAGATACGCAGTATTTT.

The CDR3 DNA is TGCGCCAGCAGCTGGGACTGGAATGAAAAACTGTTTTTT. Its protein product is CASSWDWNEKLFF. V is TRBV5-1 and J is TRBJ1-4; a possible D gene is TRBD1 (5 bases). Germline CDR1 and CDR2: SGHRS and YFSETQ. Trimming left V 3 bases short and J 5 bases short, with 8 bases between. The CDR3 is 13 residues long.

The CDR3 DNA sequence: TGTGCCAGCGTACGGGACAGGCAAGACGAAAAACTGTTTTTT. Protein product: CASVRDRQDEKLFF. The chain recombines TRBV2 with TRBJ1-4; 8 bases are shared with TRBD1. The CDR3 loop spans 14 amino acids. Per germline, CDR1 SNHLY and CDR2 FYNNEI. The V segment lost 8 bases and the J segment 8 bases; nucleotides outside the gene matches: 10.

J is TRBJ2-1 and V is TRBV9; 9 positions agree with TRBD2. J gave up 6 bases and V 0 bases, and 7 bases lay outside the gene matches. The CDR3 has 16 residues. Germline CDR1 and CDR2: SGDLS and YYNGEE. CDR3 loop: CASSVALAGGSNEQFF. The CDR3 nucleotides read TGTGCCAGCAGCGTAGCTTTGGCGGGAGGGTCCAATGAGCAGTTCTTC.

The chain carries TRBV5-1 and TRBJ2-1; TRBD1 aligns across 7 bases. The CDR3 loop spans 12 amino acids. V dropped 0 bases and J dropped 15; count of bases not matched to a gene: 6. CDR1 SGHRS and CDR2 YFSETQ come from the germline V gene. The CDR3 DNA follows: TGCGCCAGCAGCTTGGCAGGGGGATCGCGGTTCTTC. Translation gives CASSLAGGSRFF.

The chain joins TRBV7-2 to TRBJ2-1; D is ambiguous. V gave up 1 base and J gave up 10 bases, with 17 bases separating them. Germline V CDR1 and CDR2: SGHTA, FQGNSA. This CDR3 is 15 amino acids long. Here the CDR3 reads CASSLGVSGAREQFF. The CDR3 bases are TGTGCCAGCAGCTTAGGGGTGTCAGGTGCCCGGGAGCAGTTCTTC. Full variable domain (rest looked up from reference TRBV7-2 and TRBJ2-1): GAGVSQSPSNKVTEKGKDVELRCDPISGHTALYWYRQSLGQGLEFLIYFQGNSAPDKSGLPSDRFSAERTGGSVSTLTIQRTQQEDSAVYLCASSLGVSGAREQFFGPGTRLTVL.

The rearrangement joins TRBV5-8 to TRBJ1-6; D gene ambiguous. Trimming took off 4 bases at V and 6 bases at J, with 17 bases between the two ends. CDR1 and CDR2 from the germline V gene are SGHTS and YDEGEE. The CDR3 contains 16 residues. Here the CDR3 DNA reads TGTGCCAGCAGCGCCAGGTCTCCGGCGCGTAATTCACCCCTCCACTTT. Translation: CASSARSPARNSPLHF.

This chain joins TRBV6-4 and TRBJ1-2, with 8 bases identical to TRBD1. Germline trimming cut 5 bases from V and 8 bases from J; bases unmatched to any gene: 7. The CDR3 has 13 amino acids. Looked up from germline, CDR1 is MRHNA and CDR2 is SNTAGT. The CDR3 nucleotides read TGTGCCAGCAGTCCTGACAGGGGTCGAGGCTACACCTTC. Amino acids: CASSPDRGRGYTF.

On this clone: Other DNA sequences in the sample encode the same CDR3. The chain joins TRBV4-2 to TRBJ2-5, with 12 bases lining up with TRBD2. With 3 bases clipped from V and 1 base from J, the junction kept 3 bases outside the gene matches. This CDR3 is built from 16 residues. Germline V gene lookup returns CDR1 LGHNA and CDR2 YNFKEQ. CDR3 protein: CASSQGLAGGQETQYF. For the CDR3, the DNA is TGTGCCAGCAGCCAGGGACTAGCGGGTGGCCAAGAGACCCAGTACTTC.

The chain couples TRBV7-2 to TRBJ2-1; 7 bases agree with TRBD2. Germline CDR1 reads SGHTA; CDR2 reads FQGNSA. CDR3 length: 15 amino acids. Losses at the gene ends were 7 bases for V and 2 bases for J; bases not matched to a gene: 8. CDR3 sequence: CASTPTRGAYNEQFF. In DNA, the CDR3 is TGTGCCAGCACCCCGACCCGGGGGGCCTACAATGAGCAGTTCTTC.

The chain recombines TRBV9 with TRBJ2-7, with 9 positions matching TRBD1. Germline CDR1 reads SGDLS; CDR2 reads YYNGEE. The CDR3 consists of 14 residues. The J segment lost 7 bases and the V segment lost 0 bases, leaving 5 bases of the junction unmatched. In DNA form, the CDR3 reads TGTGCCAGCAGCGTAGGGGTGACAGGGGGTGAGCAGTACTTC. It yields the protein CASSVGVTGGEQYF.

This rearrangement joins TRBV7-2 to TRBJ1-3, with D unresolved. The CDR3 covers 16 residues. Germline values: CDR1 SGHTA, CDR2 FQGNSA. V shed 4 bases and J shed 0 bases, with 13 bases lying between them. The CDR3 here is CASSSDFGNSGNTIYF. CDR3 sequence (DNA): TGTGCCAGCAGCTCAGATTTCGGGAACTCTGGAAACACCATATATTTT.

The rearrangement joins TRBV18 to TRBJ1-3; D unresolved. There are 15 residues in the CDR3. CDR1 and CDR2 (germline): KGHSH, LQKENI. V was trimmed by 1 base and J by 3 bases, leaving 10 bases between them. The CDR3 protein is CASSPRESGGNTIYF. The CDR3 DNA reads TGTGCCAGCTCACCACGCGAGTCAGGTGGAAACACCATATATTTT.

In DNA form, the CDR3 reads TGTGCCAGCAGGGCCATCACTGATACGCAGTATTTT. It is translated as CASRAITDTQYF. The chain joins TRBV7-2 to TRBJ2-3; D unclear. This CDR3 is 12 amino acids long. V was pared by 6 bases and J by 6 bases, with 10 bases between. From germline, CDR1 is SGHTA and CDR2 FQGNSA.

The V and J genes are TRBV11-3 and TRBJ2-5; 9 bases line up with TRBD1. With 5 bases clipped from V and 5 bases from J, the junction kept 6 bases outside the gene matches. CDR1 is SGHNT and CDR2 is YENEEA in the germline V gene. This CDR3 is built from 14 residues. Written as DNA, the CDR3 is TGTGCCAGCAGCCGGGGGACAGGGAGTGAGACCCAGTACTTC. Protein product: CASSRGTGSETQYF. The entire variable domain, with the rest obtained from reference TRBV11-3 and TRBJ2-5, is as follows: EAGVVQSPRYKIIEKKQPVAFWCNPISGHNTLYWYLQNLGQGPELLIRYENEEAVDDSQLPKDRFSAERLKGVDSTLKIQPAELGDSAVYLCASSRGTGSETQYFGPGTRLLVL.

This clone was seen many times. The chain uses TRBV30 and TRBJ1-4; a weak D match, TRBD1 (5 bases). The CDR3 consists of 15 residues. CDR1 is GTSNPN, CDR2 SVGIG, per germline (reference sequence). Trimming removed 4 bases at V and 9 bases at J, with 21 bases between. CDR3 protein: CAWTRRGTVEKKLFF. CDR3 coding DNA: TGTGCCTGGACCCGACGGGGGACGGTGGAGAAAAAACTGTTTTTT.

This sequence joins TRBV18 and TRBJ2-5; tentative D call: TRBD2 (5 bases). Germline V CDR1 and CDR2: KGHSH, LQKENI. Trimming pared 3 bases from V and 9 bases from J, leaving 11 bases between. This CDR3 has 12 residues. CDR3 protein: CASSPQEEAQYF. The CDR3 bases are TGTGCCAGCTCACCCCAGGAGGAGGCCCAGTACTTC.

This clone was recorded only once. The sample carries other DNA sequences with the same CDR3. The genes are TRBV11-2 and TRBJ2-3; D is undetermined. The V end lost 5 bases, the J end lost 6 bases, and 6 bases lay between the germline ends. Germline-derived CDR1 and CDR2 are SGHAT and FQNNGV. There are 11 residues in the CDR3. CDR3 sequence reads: CASSPMDTQYF. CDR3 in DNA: TGTGCCAGCAGCCCTATGGATACGCAGTATTTT.

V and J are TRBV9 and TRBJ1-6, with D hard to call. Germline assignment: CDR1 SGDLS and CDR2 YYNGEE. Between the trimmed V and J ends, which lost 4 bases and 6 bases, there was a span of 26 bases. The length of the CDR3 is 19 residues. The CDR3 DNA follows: TGTGCCAGCAGCCCGCGTGGGCAGCCCGCCTCGGGTGCTAATTCACCCCTCCACTTT. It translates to CASSPRGQPASGANSPLHF.

CDR3 sequence reads: CASSTETSGVGELFF. The DNA of the CDR3 is TGCGCCAGCAGCACCGAAACTAGCGGGGTCGGGGAGCTGTTTTTT. The rearrangement links TRBV5-1 to TRBJ2-2; TRBD2 aligns across 10 bases. Losses at the gene ends were 4 bases for V and 7 bases for J; bases not matched to a gene: 7. Germline CDR1 reads SGHRS; CDR2 reads YFSETQ. This CDR3 contains 15 residues.

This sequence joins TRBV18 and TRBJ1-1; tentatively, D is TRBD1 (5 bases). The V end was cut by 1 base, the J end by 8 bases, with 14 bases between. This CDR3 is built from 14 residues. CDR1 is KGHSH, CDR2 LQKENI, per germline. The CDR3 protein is CASSPLQQVLEAFF. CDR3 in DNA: TGTGCCAGCTCACCACTACAACAGGTTTTAGAAGCTTTCTTT.

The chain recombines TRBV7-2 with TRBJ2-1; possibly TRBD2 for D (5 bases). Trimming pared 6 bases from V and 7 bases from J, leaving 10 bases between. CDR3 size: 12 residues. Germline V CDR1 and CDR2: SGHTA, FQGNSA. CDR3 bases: TGTGCCAGCAGTCCTCCGGGAAATGAGCAGTTCTTC. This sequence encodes CASSPPGNEQFF.

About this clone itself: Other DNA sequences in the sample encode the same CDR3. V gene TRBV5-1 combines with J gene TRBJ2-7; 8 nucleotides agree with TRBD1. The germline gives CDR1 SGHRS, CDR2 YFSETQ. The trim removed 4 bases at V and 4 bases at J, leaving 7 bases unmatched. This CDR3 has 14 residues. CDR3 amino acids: CASSPGTGSYEQYF. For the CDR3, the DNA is TGCGCCAGCAGCCCAGGGACAGGCTCGTACGAGCAGTACTTC.

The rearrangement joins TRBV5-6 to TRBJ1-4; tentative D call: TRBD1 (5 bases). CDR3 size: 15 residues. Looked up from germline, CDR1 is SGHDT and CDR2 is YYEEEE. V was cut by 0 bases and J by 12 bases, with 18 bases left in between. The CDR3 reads CASSLGQKTTIQLFF. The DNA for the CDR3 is TGTGCCAGCAGCTTGGGACAGAAAACCACCATTCAACTGTTTTTT.